This is a list of T cell receptor beta chains from one sample in a study of T cell responses to AZD1222 COVID-19 vaccine. Clones were sequenced by immunoSEQ multiplex PCR, and TCRdb holds only the in-frame ones, with some missing. The table shows tens of thousands of clones, with approximately 85% occurring only once. This specimen consisted of peripheral blood, obtained on day 0 of AZD1222 vaccination. These receptors were taken from an adult in good health. CDR3s leave out the opening cysteine and the closing phenylalanine or tryptophan.

len,j_gene,v_gene,CDR3aa
9,TRBJ2-1,TRBV12-3/TRBV12-4,ASSFLNEQF
12,TRBJ1-1,TRBV5-1,ASSFRDMNTEAF
12,TRBJ1-6,TRBV6-6,ASSSWIESSPLH
11,TRBJ2-3,TRBV9,ASSTRVTDTQY
11,TRBJ1-3,TRBV9,ASSASEPNTIY
12,TRBJ2-3,TRBV6-1,ASSEAGHTDTQY
15,TRBJ2-3,TRBV19,ASSIPSGGPLGDTQY
15,TRBJ2-7,TRBV5-1,ASSQGSPAGGLYEQY
12,TRBJ2-5,TRBV18,ASSPPTTQETQY
12,TRBJ2-5,TRBV7-2,ASSLGFSGATQY
12,TRBJ2-2,TRBV24-1,ATSADRDTGELF
11,TRBJ1-5,TRBV7-9,ASSFGQNQPQH
13,TRBJ2-1,TRBV6-2/TRBV6-3,ASSRAPRSYNEQF
12,TRBJ1-6,TRBV28,ASSFRSHLENLH
14,TRBJ1-4,TRBV7-3,ASSSRTVPTNEKLF
13,TRBJ2-5,TRBV4-1,ASSQDGTGRETQY
13,TRBJ1-5,TRBV19,ASTNVERGRQPQH
13,TRBJ2-5,TRBV13,ASSTTGTGLETQY
19,TRBJ2-4,TRBV2,ASSEILIPSGGLLAKNIQY
14,TRBJ2-3,TRBV19,ASSLSVGFSTDTQY
10,TRBJ1-1,TRBV7-9,ASQGRNTEAF
10,TRBJ2-7,TRBV28,ASITRGNEQY
13,TRBJ2-3,TRBV10-1,ASSCTSLSTDTQY
12,TRBJ2-1,TRBV30,AWNPDRVVSEQF
13,TRBJ1-5,TRBV5-6,ASSLFGRVPLPQH
11,TRBJ2-1,TRBV24-1,ATSDPREDEQF
13,TRBJ2-7,TRBV6-2/TRBV6-3,ASSYSTSGGYEQY
12,TRBJ1-3,TRBV5-4,ASSLAGDGNTIY
13,TRBJ1-2,TRBV5-1,ASRPDRGDYYGYT
15,TRBJ1-2,TRBV3-1/TRBV3-2,ASSQLSTADRGYGYT
11,TRBJ2-5,TRBV11-3,ASSSNRAETQY
11,TRBJ2-2,TRBV29-1,SVDRAGSGELF